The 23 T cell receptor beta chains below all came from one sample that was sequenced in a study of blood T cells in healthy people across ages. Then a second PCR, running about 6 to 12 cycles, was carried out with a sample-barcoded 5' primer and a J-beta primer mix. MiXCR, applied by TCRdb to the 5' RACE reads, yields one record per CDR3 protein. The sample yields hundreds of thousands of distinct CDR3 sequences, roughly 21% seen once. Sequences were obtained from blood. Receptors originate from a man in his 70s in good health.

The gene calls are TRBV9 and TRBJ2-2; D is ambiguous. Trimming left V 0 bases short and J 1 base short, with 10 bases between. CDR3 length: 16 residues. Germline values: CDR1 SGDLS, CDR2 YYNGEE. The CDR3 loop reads CASSVVALLNTGELFF. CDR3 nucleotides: TGTGCCAGCAGCGTAGTGGCGCTTTTGAACACCGGGGAGCTGTTTTTT.

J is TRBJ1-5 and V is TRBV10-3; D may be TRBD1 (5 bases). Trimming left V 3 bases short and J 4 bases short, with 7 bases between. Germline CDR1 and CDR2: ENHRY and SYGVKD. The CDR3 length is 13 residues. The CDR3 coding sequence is TGTGCCATCAGTGATGGGGGTAATCAGCCCCAGCATTTT. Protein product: CAISDGGNQPQHF.

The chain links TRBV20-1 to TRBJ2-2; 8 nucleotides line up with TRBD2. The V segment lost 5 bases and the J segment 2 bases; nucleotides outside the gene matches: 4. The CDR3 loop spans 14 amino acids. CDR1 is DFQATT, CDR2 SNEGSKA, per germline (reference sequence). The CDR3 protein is CSAAWTSNTGELFF. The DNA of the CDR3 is TGCAGTGCTGCCTGGACTAGCAACACCGGGGAGCTGTTTTTT.

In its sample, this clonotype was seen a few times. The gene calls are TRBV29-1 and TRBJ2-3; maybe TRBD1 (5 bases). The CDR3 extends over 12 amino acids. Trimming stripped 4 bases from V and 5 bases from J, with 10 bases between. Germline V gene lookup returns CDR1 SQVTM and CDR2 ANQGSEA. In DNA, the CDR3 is TGCAGCGTTGCTTCAGGGCTAGATACGCAGTATTTT. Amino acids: CSVASGLDTQYF.

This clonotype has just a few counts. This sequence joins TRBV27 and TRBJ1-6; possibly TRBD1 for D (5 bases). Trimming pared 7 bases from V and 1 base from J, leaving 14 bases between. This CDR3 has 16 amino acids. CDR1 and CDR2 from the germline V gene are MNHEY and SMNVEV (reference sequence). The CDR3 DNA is TGTGCCAGCAAGGAGGACACGAGGTCCTATAATTCACCCCTCCACTTT. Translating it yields CASKEDTRSYNSPLHF.

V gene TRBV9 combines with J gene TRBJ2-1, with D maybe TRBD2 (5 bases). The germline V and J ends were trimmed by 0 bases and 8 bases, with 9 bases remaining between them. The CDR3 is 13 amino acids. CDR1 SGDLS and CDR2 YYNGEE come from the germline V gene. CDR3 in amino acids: CASSVVGSDEQFF. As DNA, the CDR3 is TGTGCCAGCAGCGTAGTAGGGAGCGATGAGCAGTTCTTC.

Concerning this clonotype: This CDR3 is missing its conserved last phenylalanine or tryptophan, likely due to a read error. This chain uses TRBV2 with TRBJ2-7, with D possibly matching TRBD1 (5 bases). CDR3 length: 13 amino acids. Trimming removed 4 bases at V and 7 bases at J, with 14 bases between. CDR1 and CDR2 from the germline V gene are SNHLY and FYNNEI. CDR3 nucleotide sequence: TGTGCCAGCAGTGTGCAGGGCCCTCGGGAGCAGTACTCC. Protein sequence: CASSVQGPREQYS.

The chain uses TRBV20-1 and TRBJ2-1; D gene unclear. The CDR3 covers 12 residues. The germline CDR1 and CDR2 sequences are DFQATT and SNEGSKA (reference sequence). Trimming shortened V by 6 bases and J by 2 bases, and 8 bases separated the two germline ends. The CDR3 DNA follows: TGCAGTGCGCCCGACACCTACAATGAGCAGTTCTTC. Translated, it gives CSAPDTYNEQFF.

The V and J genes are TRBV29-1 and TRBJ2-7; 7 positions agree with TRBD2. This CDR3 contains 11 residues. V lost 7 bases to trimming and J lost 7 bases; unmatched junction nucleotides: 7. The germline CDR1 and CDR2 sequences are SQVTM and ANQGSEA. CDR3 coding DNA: TGCAGCGCTGAGGGAGGGAATGAGCAGTACTTC. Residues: CSAEGGNEQYF.

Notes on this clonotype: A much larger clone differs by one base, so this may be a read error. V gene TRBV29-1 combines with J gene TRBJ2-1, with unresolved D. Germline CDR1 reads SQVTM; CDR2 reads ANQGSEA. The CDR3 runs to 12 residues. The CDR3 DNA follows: TGCGGCGTTAGGACCTCCTACAATGAGCAGTTCTTC. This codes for CGVRTSYNEQFF.

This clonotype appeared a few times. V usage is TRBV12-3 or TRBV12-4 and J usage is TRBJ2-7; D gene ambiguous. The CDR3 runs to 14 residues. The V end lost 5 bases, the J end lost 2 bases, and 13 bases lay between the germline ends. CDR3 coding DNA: TGTGCCAGCAGTCGTCGGGCTGGGGCCTACGAGCAGTACTTC. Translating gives CASSRRAGAYEQYF.

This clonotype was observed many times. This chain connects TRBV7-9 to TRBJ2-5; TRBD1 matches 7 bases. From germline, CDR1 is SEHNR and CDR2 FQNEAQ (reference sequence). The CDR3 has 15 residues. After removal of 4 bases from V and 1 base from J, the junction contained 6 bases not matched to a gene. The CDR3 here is CASSSRGTAQETQYF. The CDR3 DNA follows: TGTGCCAGCAGCTCCAGAGGGACAGCCCAAGAGACCCAGTACTTC.

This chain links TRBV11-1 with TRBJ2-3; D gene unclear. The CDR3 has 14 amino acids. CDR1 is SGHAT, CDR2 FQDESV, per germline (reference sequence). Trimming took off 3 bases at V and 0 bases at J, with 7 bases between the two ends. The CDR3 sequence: CASSFHFSTDTQYF. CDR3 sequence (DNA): TGTGCCAGCAGCTTCCACTTTAGCACAGATACGCAGTATTTT.

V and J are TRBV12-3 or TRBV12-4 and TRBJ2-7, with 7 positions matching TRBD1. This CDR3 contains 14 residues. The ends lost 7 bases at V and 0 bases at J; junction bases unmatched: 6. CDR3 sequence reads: CASNYRGLSYEQYF. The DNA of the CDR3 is TGTGCCAGCAATTACAGGGGTCTCTCCTACGAGCAGTACTTC.

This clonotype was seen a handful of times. The CDR3 nucleotides read TGCGCCAGCAGCCCACAGGGGAATAGTGAGCAGTTCTTC. This codes for CASSPQGNSEQFF. The genes are TRBV5-1 and TRBJ2-5, with 7 bases matching TRBD1. The J call may be incorrect, as the DNA end agrees better with TRBJ2-1. The CDR3 is made up of 13 amino acids. Germline loops: CDR1 SGHRS, CDR2 YFSETQ.

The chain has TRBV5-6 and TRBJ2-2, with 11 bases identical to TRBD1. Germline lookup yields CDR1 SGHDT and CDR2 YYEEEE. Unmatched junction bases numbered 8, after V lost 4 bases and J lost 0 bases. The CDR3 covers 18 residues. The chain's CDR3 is CASSLRDRGNTNTGELFF. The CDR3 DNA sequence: TGTGCCAGCAGCCTCAGGGACAGGGGGAATACGAACACCGGGGAGCTGTTTTTT.

The CDR3 protein is CASSEGLAGVLKFF. The DNA for the CDR3 is TGTGCCAGCAGCGAGGGGCTAGCGGGAGTCTTGAAGTTCTTC. The chain employs TRBV9 and TRBJ2-1; 10 nucleotides agree with TRBD2. V dropped 3 bases and J dropped 14; count of bases not matched to a gene: 11. The CDR3 covers 14 residues. Germline CDR1 and CDR2: SGDLS and YYNGEE. The variable domain in full, completed from reference TRBV9 and TRBJ2-1, reads DSGVTQTPKHLITATGQRVTLRCSPRSGDLSVYWYQQSLDQGLQFLIQYYNGEERAKGNILERFSAQQFPDLHSELNLSSLELGDSALYFCASSEGLAGVLKFFGPGTRLTVL.

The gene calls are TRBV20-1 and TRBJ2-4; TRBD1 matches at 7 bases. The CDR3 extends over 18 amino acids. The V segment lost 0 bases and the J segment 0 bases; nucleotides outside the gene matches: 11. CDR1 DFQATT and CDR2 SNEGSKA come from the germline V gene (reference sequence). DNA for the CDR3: TGCAGTGCTAGAGATCGGGACAGAAGATCACTAGCCAAAAACATTCAGTACTTC. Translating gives CSARDRDRRSLAKNIQYF.

CDR3 sequence reads: CASSPGHGNEQFF. The CDR3 DNA is TGTGCCAGCAGCCCTGGGCATGGGAATGAGCAGTTCTTC. The rearrangement joins TRBV7-3 to TRBJ2-5; no definite D call. The J call is doubtful: the DNA matches TRBJ2-1 better. This CDR3 is 13 amino acids long. The germline gives CDR1 SGHTA, CDR2 FQGTGA.

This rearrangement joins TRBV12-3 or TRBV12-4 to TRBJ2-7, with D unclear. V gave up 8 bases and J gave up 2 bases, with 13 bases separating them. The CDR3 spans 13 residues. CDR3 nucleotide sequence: TGTGCCAGCGCGGAACAGATGACCTACGAGCAGTACTTC. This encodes CASAEQMTYEQYF.

CDR3 DNA: TGCAGTGCTAGAGATCTGCGGCTCTACAATGAGCAGTTCTTC. It yields the protein CSARDLRLYNEQFF. This chain links TRBV20-1 with TRBJ2-1; D call uncertain. CDR3 size: 14 residues. Germline values: CDR1 DFQATT, CDR2 SNEGSKA (reference sequence). Trimming removed 0 bases from V and 3 bases from J, with 9 bases in between.

The CDR3 nucleotides are TGTGCCATCAGTGAGTCTCGAGGGACAGGGCTTGCGGCTGCTTTCTTT. The encoded protein is CAISESRGTGLAAAFF. The V and J genes are TRBV10-3 and TRBJ1-1; 9 nucleotides match TRBD1. This CDR3 spans 16 amino acids. Germline values: CDR1 ENHRY, CDR2 SYGVKD. V lost 0 bases and J lost 11; bases outside the gene matches: 13.

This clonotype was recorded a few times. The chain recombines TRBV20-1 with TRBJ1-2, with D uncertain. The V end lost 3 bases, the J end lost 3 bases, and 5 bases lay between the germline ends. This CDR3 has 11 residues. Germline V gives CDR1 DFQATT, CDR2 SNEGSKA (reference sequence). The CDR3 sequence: CSASGDYGYTF. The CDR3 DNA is TGCAGTGCTAGCGGTGACTATGGCTACACCTTC.